A single sample is the source of the 19 T cell receptor beta chains below, sequenced in a study of shared clonotypes between healthy human individuals. Sequencing was performed with immunoSEQ multiplex PCR; in TCRdb, only in-frame clones are kept and a portion is missing. The sample has some 2 million clones, roughly 95% seen once. Only CD45RO-negative cells positively selected for CCR7 counted as naive CD8 cells, so terminally differentiated effector memory CD45RA+ cells were excluded. Sequencing used naive CD8+ T cells sorted from blood. These receptors were taken from a man aged 18-30 years in good health.

The chain is built from TRBV2 and TRBJ2-3; D is ambiguous. The CDR3 runs 13 residues. With 7 bases removed from V and 4 bases from J, the gap between germline ends came to 12 bases. CDR1 is SNHLY and CDR2 is FYNNEI in the germline V gene. For the CDR3, the DNA is TGTGCCAGCACCATCAGATTCCCAGATACGCAGTATTTT. This gives the protein CASTIRFPDTQYF.

Concerning this clone itself: The same CDR3 arises from other DNA sequences in this sample as well. The chain uses TRBV27 and TRBJ1-5; D remains unclear. Trimming took off 9 bases at V and 5 bases at J, with 5 bases between the two ends. Looked up from germline, CDR1 is MNHEY and CDR2 is SMNVEV (reference sequence). The CDR3 is 10 residues long. DNA of the CDR3: TGTGCCAGTGGAGATCAGCCCCAGCATTTT. Translating gives CASGDQPQHF.

This chain uses TRBV5-6 with TRBJ2-5; tentatively, D is TRBD1 (5 bases). The J call is doubtful: the DNA matches TRBJ2-7 better. The CDR3 extends over 14 amino acids. Germline assignment: CDR1 SGHDT and CDR2 YYEEEE. In nucleotides, the CDR3 is TGTGCCAGCAGCTACTCGGCAGGGACCTACGAGCAGTACTTC. Its protein is CASSYSAGTYEQYF.

The V gene is TRBV14, the J gene TRBJ1-2; D might be TRBD1 (5 bases). The CDR3 is 15 amino acids. Trimming took off 2 bases at V and 7 bases at J, with 17 bases between the two ends. The germline V gene encodes CDR1 SGHDN and CDR2 FVKESK. This CDR3 reads CASSQTGTFFSGYTF. CDR3 nucleotides: TGTGCCAGCAGCCAAACCGGGACGTTCTTTAGTGGCTACACCTTC.

The chain joins TRBV28 to TRBJ1-2, with 8 positions matching TRBD1. CDR3 length: 15 residues. V shed 5 bases and J 1 base; nucleotides not matched to a gene: 6. The germline gives CDR1 MDHEN, CDR2 SYDVKM. The CDR3 is CASSPWTGLNYGYTF. CDR3 in DNA: TGTGCCAGCAGTCCGTGGACAGGGCTTAACTATGGCTACACCTTC.

Concerning this clone itself: At one end the junction does not follow the germline gene, possibly because of a read error. CDR3 sequence (DNA): TGTGCCAGCAGCCGGTCGGGGGGCTCCCACGAGCAGTACTTC. Residues: CASSRSGGSHEQYF. This chain joins TRBV11-2 and TRBJ2-7; D is perhaps TRBD2 (7 bases). CDR3 size: 14 residues. Per germline, CDR1 SGHAT and CDR2 FQNNGV.

The chain links TRBV4-1 to TRBJ1-1; TRBD1 aligns across 8 bases. V gave up 2 bases and J gave up 7 bases; unmatched junction bases: 9. CDR1 and CDR2 (germline): MGHRA, YSYEKL. This CDR3 is 15 amino acids long. The CDR3 here is CASSQRQQGGHEAFF. The CDR3 nucleotides read TGCGCCAGCAGCCAACGGCAACAGGGGGGGCATGAAGCTTTCTTT.

The J gene is TRBJ2-7, the V gene TRBV5-4; tentative D call: TRBD2 (6 bases). In germline, CDR1 is SGHNT, CDR2 YYREEE (reference sequence). The CDR3 is 15 residues long. With 7 bases removed from V and 1 base from J, the gap between germline ends came to 18 bases. CDR3 in DNA: TGTGCCAGCGTCCTATTTCTGGGGAGGTCCTACGAGCAGTACTTC. This translates into CASVLFLGRSYEQYF.

This clone appeared once. CDR3 sequence (DNA): TGTGCCAGCAGCTTGGGGGACAGGGAGCTGTTTTTT. Its translation is CASSLGDRELFF. V gene TRBV5-4 combines with J gene TRBJ2-2; tentatively, D is TRBD1 (6 bases). The CDR3 sequence is 12 residues long. The germline CDR1 and CDR2 sequences are SGHNT and YYREEE (reference sequence). V was shortened by 0 bases and J by 9 bases, with 6 bases between the two germline ends. The whole variable domain, filled in from reference TRBV5-4 and TRBJ2-2, reads ETGVTQSPTHLIKTRGQQVTLRCSSQSGHNTVSWYQQALGQGPQFIFQYYREEENGRGNFPPRFSGLQFPNYSSELNVNALELDDSALYLCASSLGDRELFFGEGSRLTVL.

The chain couples TRBV28 to TRBJ2-5, with a tentative D call TRBD2 (6 bases). V was cut by 4 bases and J by 9 bases, with 9 bases left in between. This CDR3 is built from 11 residues. The germline V gene has CDR1 MDHEN and CDR2 SYDVKM. This CDR3 reads CASSYPGAQYF. The CDR3 nucleotides read TGTGCCAGCAGTTACCCGGGGGCCCAGTACTTC.

The chain links TRBV7-3 to TRBJ2-5, with unresolved D. V shed 0 bases and J shed 4 bases, with 3 bases lying between them. The CDR3 consists of 12 residues. Germline CDR1 SGHTA, CDR2 FQGTGA. The CDR3 region is CASSLTVETQYF. DNA of the CDR3: TGTGCCAGCAGCTTAACGGTAGAGACCCAGTACTTC.

The rearrangement links TRBV28 to TRBJ1-2; a possible D gene is TRBD1 (5 bases). The CDR3 contains 13 residues. Germline V gene data show CDR1 as MDHEN and CDR2 as SYDVKM. Trimming took 3 bases from V and 8 from J, leaving 13 bases between them. The CDR3 DNA sequence: TGTGCCAGCAGTTTTACGGGGGTTTGGGGCTACACCTTC. Its translation is CASSFTGVWGYTF.

This clone was picked up one time. The rearrangement links TRBV7-8 to TRBJ2-1; TRBD2 matches 12 bases. Germline-derived CDR1 and CDR2 are SGHVS and FQNEAQ. The V segment lost 11 bases and the J segment 3 bases; nucleotides outside the gene matches: 5. The CDR3 totals 14 residues. The CDR3 nucleotides read TGTGCCGTAGGACTAGCGGGACTCTACAATGAGCAGTTCTTC. This sequence encodes CAVGLAGLYNEQFF.

The CDR3, as DNA: TGTGCCAGCAGTGACGAGTCAGGGACCTTCCTGGAGCAGTACTTC. Protein product: CASSDESGTFLEQYF. The chain joins TRBV2 to TRBJ2-7; D is perhaps TRBD1 or TRBD2 (5 bases each). V was clipped by 3 bases and J by 7 bases, with 19 bases between them. The CDR3 sequence is 15 residues long. Germline V gene lookup returns CDR1 SNHLY and CDR2 FYNNEI.

This chain connects TRBV4-3 to TRBJ1-1; D is ambiguous. The CDR3 runs 13 residues. Trimming pared 1 base from V and 2 bases from J, leaving 5 bases between. Germline V gene sequence: CDR1 LGHNA, CDR2 YSLEER. CDR3 loop: CASSQVHNTEAFF. CDR3 nucleotide sequence: TGCGCCAGCAGCCAAGTTCACAACACTGAAGCTTTCTTT.

About this clone itself: This sample also contains other DNA sequences that code for the same CDR3. This chain joins TRBV9 and TRBJ1-2; D remains unclear. The germline V gene has CDR1 SGDLS and CDR2 YYNGEE. The CDR3 has 14 amino acids. The V and J ends lost 0 bases and 0 bases respectively, with 6 bases between them. The CDR3 loop reads CASSVGVANYGYTF. The CDR3 DNA is TGTGCCAGCAGCGTAGGGGTAGCTAACTATGGCTACACCTTC.

The rearrangement links TRBV28 to TRBJ1-1; 7 nucleotides match TRBD1. V lost 4 bases to trimming and J lost 0 bases; unmatched junction nucleotides: 8. Germline-derived CDR1 and CDR2 are MDHEN and SYDVKM. CDR3 length: 16 residues. As DNA, the CDR3 is TGTGCCAGCAGTTCCGACAGGGAGACCATGAACACTGAAGCTTTCTTT. It specifies CASSSDRETMNTEAFF.

The V and J genes are TRBV29-1 and TRBJ2-6, with D maybe TRBD2 (6 bases). Germline CDR1 is SQVTM and CDR2 is ANQGSEA. The CDR3 consists of 16 residues. Trimming cost V 5 bases and J 0 bases, with 14 bases left between them. In nucleotides, the CDR3 is TGCAGCGTTTTCCTAGCGCAATACTCTGGGGCCAACGTCCTGACTTTC. Amino acid sequence: CSVFLAQYSGANVLTF. Supplemented by reference TRBV29-1 and TRBJ2-6, the full variable domain reads SAVISQKPSRDICQRGTSLTIQCQVDSQVTMMFWYRQQPGQSLTLIATANQGSEATYESGFVIDKFPISRPNLTFSTLTVSNMSPEDSSIYLCSVFLAQYSGANVLTFGAGSRLTVL.

The chain combines TRBV6-5 with TRBJ1-2; no clear D gene. The germline gives CDR1 MNHEY, CDR2 SVGAGI. V shed 5 bases and J shed 4 bases, with 11 bases lying between them. This CDR3 spans 13 amino acids. Here the CDR3 reads CASSLGYTYGYTF. CDR3 DNA: TGTGCCAGCAGTCTCGGGTATACCTATGGCTACACCTTC.